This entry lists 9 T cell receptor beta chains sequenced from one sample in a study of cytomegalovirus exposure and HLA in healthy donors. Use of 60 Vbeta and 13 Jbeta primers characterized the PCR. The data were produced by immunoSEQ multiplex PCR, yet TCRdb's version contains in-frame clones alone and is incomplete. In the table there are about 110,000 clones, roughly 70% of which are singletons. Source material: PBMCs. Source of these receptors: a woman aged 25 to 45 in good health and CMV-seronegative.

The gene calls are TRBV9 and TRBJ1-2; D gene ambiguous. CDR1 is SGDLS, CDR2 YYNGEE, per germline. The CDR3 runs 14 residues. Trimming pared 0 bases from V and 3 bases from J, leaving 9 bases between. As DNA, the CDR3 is TGTGCCAGCAGCGTAGGCTGGGGAGACTATGGCTACACCTTC. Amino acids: CASSVGWGDYGYTF.

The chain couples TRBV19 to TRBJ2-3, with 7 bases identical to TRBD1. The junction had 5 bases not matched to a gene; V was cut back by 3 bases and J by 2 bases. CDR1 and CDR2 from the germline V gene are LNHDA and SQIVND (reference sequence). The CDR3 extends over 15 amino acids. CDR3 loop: CASSIRQGPTDTQYF. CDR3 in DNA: TGTGCCAGTAGTATCAGACAGGGACCCACAGATACGCAGTATTTT.

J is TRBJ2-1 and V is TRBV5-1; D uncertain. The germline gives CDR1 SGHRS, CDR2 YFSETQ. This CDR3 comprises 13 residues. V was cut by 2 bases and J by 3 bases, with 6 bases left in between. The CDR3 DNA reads TGCGCCAGCAGCTTACCGAGCTACAATGAGCAGTTCTTC. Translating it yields CASSLPSYNEQFF.

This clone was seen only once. This chain's CDR3 is CAWSRVFRNEQFF. CDR3 in DNA: TGTGCCTGGAGCAGGGTTTTTAGAAATGAGCAGTTCTTC. This sequence joins TRBV30 and TRBJ2-1; TRBD1 might be the D (5 bases). V was trimmed by 3 bases and J by 7 bases, leaving 13 bases between them. The CDR3 contains 13 residues. Germline loops: CDR1 GTSNPN, CDR2 SVGIG (reference sequence).

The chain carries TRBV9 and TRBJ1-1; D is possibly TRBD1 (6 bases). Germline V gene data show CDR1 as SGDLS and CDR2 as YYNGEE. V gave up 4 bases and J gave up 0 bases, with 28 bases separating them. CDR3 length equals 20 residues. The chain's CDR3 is CASSLHDRSMIGDMNTEAFF. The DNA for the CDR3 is TGTGCCAGCAGCCTCCACGACAGGTCCATGATAGGTGACATGAACACTGAAGCTTTCTTT.

CDR3 protein: CASSSSPPRRQDLTGANVLTF. In DNA form, the CDR3 reads TGTGCCAGCAGCAGCTCCCCCCCGAGAAGACAGGATCTAACTGGGGCCAACGTCCTGACTTTC. The chain combines TRBV9 with TRBJ2-6; weak D call: TRBD1 (6 bases). V lost 4 bases and J 2 bases, leaving 28 bases between the germline ends. The CDR3 is 21 amino acids. Germline CDR1 and CDR2: SGDLS and YYNGEE.

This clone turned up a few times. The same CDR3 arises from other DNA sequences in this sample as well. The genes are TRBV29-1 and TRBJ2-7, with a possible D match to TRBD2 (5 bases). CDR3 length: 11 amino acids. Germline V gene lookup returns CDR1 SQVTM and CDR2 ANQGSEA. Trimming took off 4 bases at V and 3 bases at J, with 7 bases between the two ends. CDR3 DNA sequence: TGCAGCGTTGGACGGGACTACGAGCAGTACTTC. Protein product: CSVGRDYEQYF.

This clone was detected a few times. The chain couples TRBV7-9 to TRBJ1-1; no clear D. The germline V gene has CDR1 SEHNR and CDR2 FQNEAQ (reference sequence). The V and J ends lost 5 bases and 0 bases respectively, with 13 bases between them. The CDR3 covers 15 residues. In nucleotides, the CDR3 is TGTGCCAGCAGCCCTAGCGTTGGGATGAACACTGAAGCTTTCTTT. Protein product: CASSPSVGMNTEAFF.

The CDR3 here is CASSPRTGGAGKGYTF. The CDR3 DNA follows: TGTGCCAGCAGCCCGCGGACAGGGGGCGCCGGGAAGGGCTACACCTTC. This sequence joins TRBV7-2 and TRBJ1-2, with TRBD1 matching over 11 bases. The J segment lost 8 bases and the V segment lost 5 bases, leaving 13 bases of the junction unmatched. This CDR3 comprises 16 residues. CDR1 and CDR2 (germline): SGHTA, FQGNSA.